A single sample gave rise to the 7 T cell receptor beta chains below, sequenced in a study of T-cell memory formation after mild COVID-19. TCRdb re-derived calls from the 5' RACE reads in MiXCR, one entry per CDR3 protein. This table has fewer than 200,000 distinct CDR3 sequences, under 15% appearing once. Sequencing was done on a sample of PBMCs or a T cell subset sorted from them (not recorded which). The receptors derive from a young man who had mild COVID-19 (a few samples of this study predate the infection). Cell type and time point are not known.

This clonotype was seen only a few times. The rearrangement uses TRBV3-1 and TRBJ2-2; D might be TRBD2 (6 bases). V was clipped by 1 base and J by 8 bases, with 8 bases between them. The germline V gene encodes CDR1 LGHDT and CDR2 YNNKEL (reference sequence). The CDR3 covers 13 residues. CDR3 sequence reads: CASSQASVGELFF. The CDR3 coding sequence is TGTGCCAGCAGCCAAGCTAGCGTAGGGGAGCTGTTTTTT.

This clonotype appeared a few times. The chain is built from TRBV5-1 and TRBJ1-1; D is ambiguous. V was pared by 3 bases and J by 6 bases, with 12 bases between. The CDR3 loop spans 13 amino acids. The germline V gene has CDR1 SGHRS and CDR2 YFSETQ. The CDR3 DNA reads as TGCGCCAGCAGCTCAATTTTTGGGGCTGAAGCTTTCTTT. This encodes CASSSIFGAEAFF.

The chain uses TRBV28 and TRBJ1-5; TRBD1 might be the D (6 bases). Deletions cut 5 bases from V and 4 bases from J, with 9 bases between. The CDR3 runs to 13 residues. Germline V gene lookup returns CDR1 MDHEN and CDR2 SYDVKM. DNA for the CDR3: TGTGCCAGCAGTGAGGGGGGGAATCAGCCCCAGCATTTT. Amino acids: CASSEGGNQPQHF.

The CDR3 spells CASSYSGQGAYEQYF. In nucleotides, the CDR3 is TGTGCCAGCAGTTATTCCGGACAGGGGGCGTACGAGCAGTACTTC. V and J are TRBV6-5 and TRBJ2-7, with TRBD1 identical over 11 bases. Germline trimming cut 3 bases from V and 4 bases from J; bases unmatched to any gene: 5. The CDR3 is made up of 15 amino acids. Germline CDR1 is MNHEY and CDR2 is SVGAGI.

A few counts support this clonotype. This chain connects TRBV10-1 to TRBJ2-2, with no clear D. The V and J ends lost 5 bases and 7 bases respectively, with 11 bases between them. This CDR3 contains 13 residues. Germline lookup yields CDR1 WNHNN and CDR2 SYGVQD (reference sequence). The CDR3, as DNA: TGCGCCAGCAGTCCGACCAGTCTCGGGGAGCTGTTTTTT. Its translation: CASSPTSLGELFF.

This clonotype came up a few times. The chain carries TRBV6-1 and TRBJ2-3; 13 bases match TRBD2. CDR1 MNHNS and CDR2 SASEGT come from the germline V gene. CDR3 length equals 14 residues. As DNA, the CDR3 is TGTGGAGTAACTGGACTAGCGGGGGTAGATACGCAGTATTTT. Amino acid sequence: CGVTGLAGVDTQYF.

A few counts support this clonotype. The chain links TRBV4-3 to TRBJ2-1; D ambiguous. The CDR3 has 13 amino acids. Deletions cut 1 base from V and 2 bases from J, with 3 bases between. In germline, CDR1 is LGHNA, CDR2 YSLEER. DNA of the CDR3: TGCGCCAGCAGCCAAGGCCCCTACAATGAGCAGTTCTTC. Translated, it gives CASSQGPYNEQFF.